The sequence of this T cell receptor (beta chain) was determined in a study of cytomegalovirus exposure and HLA in healthy donors. Study-wide findings and caveats: A later look showed TCR association rates differing by HLA locus, highest for DRB1 and lowest for HLA-C. Listed as cytomegalovirus-associated were 150 to 200 TCR beta chains.

CMV serostatus was not recorded for this donor. As concerns this clone: Its target is unknown.

V gave up 3 bases and J gave up 5 bases, with 10 bases separating them. This CDR3 is 13 amino acids long. CDR1 MRHNA and CDR2 SNTAGT come from the germline V gene. Use of 60 Vbeta and 13 Jbeta primers characterized the PCR. Sequencing was performed with immunoSEQ multiplex PCR; in TCRdb, only in-frame clones are kept and a portion is missing. Of more than 85,000 clones listed, 50% to 70% are singletons. The material sequenced was PBMCs. This chain links TRBV6-4 with TRBJ2-5; D remains unclear. The TCR originated in a human donor in good health. Written as DNA, the CDR3 is TGTGCCAGCAGTGAATCGACCGGGGAGACCCAGTACTTC. Amino acid sequence: CASSESTGETQYF.